Listed below are T cell receptor beta chains from one sample, sequenced in a study of T cells of healthy individuals. TCRdb called the 5' RACE reads again in MiXCR, with one record for every CDR3 protein. Of about 41,000 distinct CDR3 sequences in the sample, 4.5% were seen once. These receptors came from a human donor in good health. Both conserved end residues are part of each CDR3. Each record gives: V gene, clone size, J gene, D gene, CDR3 protein, CDR3 DNA. The D gene is left open where the match is weak. The listing skips clone size in some rows; elsewhere it reads once, few, many or a size class.

v_call: TRBV12-3/TRBV12-4; clone_size: few; j_call: TRBJ2-7; d_call: TRBD1; cdr3_aa: CASSLLFGTGGEQYF; cdr3_nt: TGTGCCAGCAGTTTGCTTTTCGGGACAGGGGGCGAGCAGTACTTC
v_call: TRBV27; clone_size: -; j_call: TRBJ1-6; d_call: -; cdr3_aa: CASSPPWGNSPLHF; cdr3_nt: TGTGCCAGCAGTCCTCCGTGGGGGAATTCACCCCTCCACTTT
v_call: TRBV24-1; clone_size: -; j_call: TRBJ1-2; d_call: TRBD1; cdr3_aa: CATSDHRGDRGLYGYTF; cdr3_nt: TGTGCCACCAGTGACCACCGTGGGGACAGGGGGCTCTATGGCTACACCTTC
v_call: TRBV9; clone_size: few; j_call: TRBJ1-2; d_call: TRBD1; cdr3_aa: CASSADRGRVPFLSRVYGYTF; cdr3_nt: TGTGCCAGCAGCGCGGACAGGGGCCGCGTCCCCTTTCTCTCTAGGGTCTATGGCTACACCTTC
v_call: TRBV12-3/TRBV12-4; clone_size: -; j_call: TRBJ2-3; d_call: TRBD2; cdr3_aa: CASRPRLAPTDTQYF; cdr3_nt: TGTGCCAGCAGACCGCGACTAGCCCCCACAGATACGCAGTATTTT
v_call: TRBV2; clone_size: many; j_call: TRBJ2-3; d_call: -; cdr3_aa: CASSGLASTDTQYF; cdr3_nt: TGTGCCAGCAGCGGGCTAGCGTCGACAGATACGCAGTATTTT
v_call: TRBV12-3/TRBV12-4; clone_size: many; j_call: TRBJ2-1; d_call: TRBD1; cdr3_aa: CASSPLRGQNNEQFF; cdr3_nt: TGTGCCAGCAGTCCCCTCCGGGGACAGAACAATGAGCAGTTCTTC
v_call: TRBV3-1; clone_size: -; j_call: TRBJ2-3; d_call: TRBD2; cdr3_aa: CASSQLAGADTQYF; cdr3_nt: TGTGCCAGCAGCCAGCTAGCGGGAGCAGATACGCAGTATTTT
v_call: TRBV20-1; clone_size: many; j_call: TRBJ2-3; d_call: TRBD2; cdr3_aa: CSAGGGLLAGGTDTQYF; cdr3_nt: TGCAGTGCCGGTGGGGGTTTGCTAGCGGGAGGGACAGATACGCAGTATTTT
v_call: TRBV28; clone_size: many; j_call: TRBJ1-1; d_call: -; cdr3_aa: CASSPQTGGGTEAFF; cdr3_nt: TGTGCCAGCAGCCCTCAGACAGGAGGTGGCACTGAAGCTTTCTTT
v_call: TRBV11-3; clone_size: many; j_call: TRBJ2-1; d_call: TRBD2; cdr3_aa: CASSPGSSGSYEQFF; cdr3_nt: TGTGCCAGCAGCCCCGGGTCTAGCGGGAGTTATGAGCAGTTCTTC
v_call: TRBV12-3/TRBV12-4; clone_size: -; j_call: TRBJ2-2; d_call: TRBD1; cdr3_aa: CASSPDRAGELFF; cdr3_nt: TGTGCCAGCAGCCCGGACAGGGCCGGGGAGCTGTTTTTT
v_call: TRBV15; clone_size: few; j_call: TRBJ2-1; d_call: TRBD2; cdr3_aa: CATSAGRETYRNEQFF; cdr3_nt: TGTGCCACCAGCGCGGGGAGGGAGACCTACAGAAATGAGCAGTTCTTC
v_call: TRBV11-3; clone_size: -; j_call: TRBJ2-3; d_call: TRBD2; cdr3_aa: CASSHGTSGRSDTQYF; cdr3_nt: TGTGCCAGCAGCCACGGGACTAGCGGGAGATCAGATACGCAGTATTTT
v_call: TRBV30; clone_size: few; j_call: TRBJ2-1; d_call: TRBD1; cdr3_aa: CAWSEFRQGKSADEQFF; cdr3_nt: TGTGCCTGGAGTGAGTTCCGACAGGGAAAATCTGCTGATGAGCAGTTCTTC
v_call: TRBV7-3; clone_size: many; j_call: TRBJ2-5; d_call: -; cdr3_aa: CASSPQGREETQYF; cdr3_nt: TGTGCCAGCAGCCCACAGGGGAGGGAAGAGACCCAGTACTTC
v_call: TRBV10-3; clone_size: many; j_call: TRBJ1-6; d_call: -; cdr3_aa: CAISETNGSPLHF; cdr3_nt: TGTGCCATCAGTGAAACCAACGGTTCACCCCTCCACTTT
v_call: TRBV2; clone_size: many; j_call: TRBJ2-1; d_call: -; cdr3_aa: CASSEVIVQFF; cdr3_nt: TGTGCCAGCAGTGAGGTAATAGTGCAGTTCTTC
v_call: TRBV5-1; clone_size: many; j_call: TRBJ2-7; d_call: -; cdr3_aa: CASSLTGMTYEQYF; cdr3_nt: TGCGCCAGCAGCTTGACAGGGATGACCTACGAGCAGTACTTC
v_call: TRBV4-3; clone_size: -; j_call: TRBJ2-3; d_call: -; cdr3_aa: CASSQERGLLDTQYF; cdr3_nt: TGCGCCAGCAGCCAAGAGCGGGGTCTTTTGGATACGCAGTATTTT
v_call: TRBV10-2; clone_size: many; j_call: TRBJ2-7; d_call: -; cdr3_aa: CASQGIAYEQYF; cdr3_nt: TGCGCCAGCCAGGGGATTGCCTACGAGCAGTACTTC
v_call: TRBV2; clone_size: -; j_call: TRBJ2-5; d_call: -; cdr3_aa: CASSEVETQYF; cdr3_nt: TGTGCCAGCAGTGAGGTAGAGACCCAGTACTTC
v_call: TRBV4-2; clone_size: many; j_call: TRBJ1-1; d_call: -; cdr3_aa: CASSQEVESKPFF; cdr3_nt: TGTGCCAGCAGCCAAGAGGTGGAATCGAAGCCTTTCTTT
v_call: TRBV5-1; clone_size: -; j_call: TRBJ1-6; d_call: -; cdr3_aa: CASSPQGEENSPLHF; cdr3_nt: TGCGCCAGCAGCCCGCAGGGTGAGGAAAATTCACCCCTCCACTTT
v_call: TRBV25-1; clone_size: many; j_call: TRBJ1-1; d_call: -; cdr3_aa: CASSPQGLMAEAFF; cdr3_nt: TGTGCCAGCAGTCCACAGGGTCTAATGGCTGAAGCTTTCTTT
v_call: TRBV11-2; clone_size: many; j_call: TRBJ2-7; d_call: -; cdr3_aa: CASSFSGDEQYF; cdr3_nt: TGTGCCAGCAGCTTCTCGGGGGACGAGCAGTACTTC